The source of this T cell receptor beta chain is a study of breast tumors, draining lymph nodes, adjacent tissues. Study outcomes and limitations: Tumor T cell lymph node origin was a supported hypothesis, not proven.

This clonotype appeared a few times. Its specificity is not known. A much more abundant neighbour one base away suggests this may be a read error. The CDR3 is made up of 15 amino acids. Germline lookup yields CDR1 MNHNY and CDR2 SVGAGI (reference sequence). The V end lost 5 bases, the J end lost 10 bases, and 18 bases lay between the germline ends. MiXCR was run by TCRdb on the multiplex PCR reads, yielding one entry per CDR3 protein. This sample has around 250,000 distinct CDR3 sequences; roughly a third occur once, and the top ten carry 3% to 4%. Samples came from axillary lymph nodes draining the breast cancer.

The sequenced sample was axillary lymph node tissue. The chain links TRBV6-6 to TRBJ1-6; no reliable D call. The sequence came from a female donor with breast cancer. Some clones in this sample may be carry-over from other donors' samples. The CDR3 region is CASSHGRRGHSPLHF. DNA for the CDR3: TGTGCCAGCAGTCACGGCAGGAGAGGGCACTCACCCCTCCACTTT.